What follows are 9 T cell receptor beta chains derived from one specimen sequenced in a study of T cell responses to AZD1222 COVID-19 vaccine. TCRdb's table, derived via immunoSEQ multiplex PCR, lists solely in-frame clones and lacks some. The sample holds fewer than 120,000 clones, about 85% seen once. Sequencing was performed on peripheral blood, taken on day 0 of AZD1222 vaccination. These receptors were taken from an adult in good health.

J is TRBJ1-2 and V is TRBV14; TRBD1 aligns across 9 bases. Germline CDR1 SGHDN, CDR2 FVKESK. The CDR3 sequence is 17 residues long. The J segment lost 1 base and the V segment lost 4 bases, leaving 10 bases of the junction unmatched. CDR3 DNA sequence: TGTGCCAGCAGCCTTAGTCCCGGGACAGGGTATAACTATGGCTACACCTTC. Translation: CASSLSPGTGYNYGYTF.

V and J are TRBV7-3 and TRBJ2-6, with TRBD2 matching over 13 bases. CDR3 length: 20 amino acids. Germline V gives CDR1 SGHTA, CDR2 FQGTGA. Trimming cost V 5 bases and J 0 bases; bases outside gene matches: 10. CDR3 DNA: TGTGCCAGCAGCCCAAAAGGGACTAGCGGGGCTAGCTCTGGGGCCAACGTCCTGACTTTC. Its translation is CASSPKGTSGASSGANVLTF.

V is TRBV7-6 and J is TRBJ1-4; no clear D. Germline V gene lookup returns CDR1 SGHVS and CDR2 FNYEAQ. The V gene lost 3 bases and the J gene lost 1 base, with 9 bases spanning the gap. This CDR3 is 15 amino acids long. CDR3 residues: CASSLADGTNEKLFF. The DNA of the CDR3 is TGTGCCAGCAGCTTGGCTGATGGAACTAATGAAAAACTGTTTTTT.

Here the CDR3 reads CARRLMMWLGQIYSNQPQHF. In DNA, the CDR3 is TGTGCCAGAAGACTGATGATGTGGCTGGGACAGATCTATAGCAATCAGCCCCAGCATTTT. The genes are TRBV5-3 and TRBJ1-5, with 7 positions matching TRBD1. TRBV5-3 is reported as an ORF; its role is uncertain. The CDR3 runs to 20 residues. V trimming: 5 bases; J trimming: 0 bases; junction bases outside the gene matches: 20.

This rearrangement joins TRBV7-9 to TRBJ1-2; D is possibly TRBD1 (6 bases). The CDR3 loop spans 14 amino acids. The V end was cut by 7 bases, the J end by 4 bases, with 16 bases between. Germline loops: CDR1 SEHNR, CDR2 FQNEAQ (reference sequence). CDR3 coding DNA: TGTGCCAGCACCCCTGGGGGGGACATCTATGGCTACACCTTC. It codes for CASTPGGDIYGYTF. Full variable domain (missing parts from reference TRBV7-9 and TRBJ1-2): DTGVSQNPRHKITKRGQNVTFRCDPISEHNRLYWYRQTLGQGPEFLTYFQNEAQLEKSRLLSDRFSAERPKGSFSTLEIQRTEQGDSAMYLCASTPGGDIYGYTFGSGTRLTVV.

This clone has only a few counts. This same CDR3 is encoded by further DNA sequences in the sample. The genes are TRBV7-2 and TRBJ1-3; 10 positions agree with TRBD1. With V trimmed by 4 bases and J by 8 bases, 11 bases remained unmatched. Germline V CDR1 and CDR2: SGHTA, FQGNSA. The CDR3 has 16 residues. This CDR3 is CASSWAGGTGVDTIYF. The CDR3 nucleotides are TGTGCCAGCAGCTGGGCCGGGGGGACAGGGGTGGACACCATATATTTT.

This sequence joins TRBV7-2 and TRBJ2-7, with 9 bases fitting TRBD2. The trim removed 5 bases at V and 0 bases at J, leaving 2 bases unmatched. Per germline, CDR1 SGHTA and CDR2 FQGNSA. The CDR3 has 14 amino acids. The CDR3 is CASSPGLASYEQYF. CDR3 in DNA: TGTGCCAGCAGCCCGGGACTAGCCTCCTACGAGCAGTACTTC.

This clone has a single count. The DNA for the CDR3 is TGCGCCAGCAGCCCAGGGGGCACAGAGACCCAGTACTTC. This translates into CASSPGGTETQYF. The chain recombines TRBV5-1 with TRBJ2-5, with TRBD1 matching 8 bases. The CDR3 contains 13 residues. The V segment lost 4 bases and the J segment 4 bases; nucleotides outside the gene matches: 3. Germline values: CDR1 SGHRS, CDR2 YFSETQ.

This chain joins TRBV6-2 or TRBV6-3 and TRBJ1-1, with 7 bases lining up with TRBD1. J was trimmed by 13 bases and V by 5 bases; bases with no gene match: 10. Germline CDR1 reads MNHEY; CDR2 reads SVGEGT. The CDR3 consists of 12 residues. The CDR3 DNA is TGTGCCAGCAGTCTACGACAGGGTTCGGTTTTCTTT. Translating it yields CASSLRQGSVFF.